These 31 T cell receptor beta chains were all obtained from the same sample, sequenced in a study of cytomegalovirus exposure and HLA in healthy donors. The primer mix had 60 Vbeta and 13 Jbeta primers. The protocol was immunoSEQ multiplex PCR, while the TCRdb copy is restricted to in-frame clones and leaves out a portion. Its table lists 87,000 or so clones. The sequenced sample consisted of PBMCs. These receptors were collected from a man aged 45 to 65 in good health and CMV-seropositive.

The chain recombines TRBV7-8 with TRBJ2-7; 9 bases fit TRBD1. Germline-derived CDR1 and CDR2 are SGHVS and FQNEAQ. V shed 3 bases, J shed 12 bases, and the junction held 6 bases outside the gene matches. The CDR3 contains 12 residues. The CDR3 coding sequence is TGTGCCAGCAGCTTGAATGACAGGGGGACGTACGTC. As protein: CASSLNDRGTYV.

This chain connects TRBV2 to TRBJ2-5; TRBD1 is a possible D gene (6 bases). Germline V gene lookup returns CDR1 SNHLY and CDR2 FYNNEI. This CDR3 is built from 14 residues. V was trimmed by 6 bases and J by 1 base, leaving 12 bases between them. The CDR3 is CASSQTGLQETQYF. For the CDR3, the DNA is TGTGCCAGCAGCCAGACAGGACTCCAAGAGACCCAGTACTTC.

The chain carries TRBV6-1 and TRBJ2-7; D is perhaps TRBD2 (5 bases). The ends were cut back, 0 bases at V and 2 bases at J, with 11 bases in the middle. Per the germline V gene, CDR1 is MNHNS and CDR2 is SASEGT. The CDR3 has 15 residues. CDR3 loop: CASSEALSVTYEQYV. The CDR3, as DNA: TGTGCCAGCAGTGAAGCGCTTAGCGTAACCTACGAGCAGTACGTC.

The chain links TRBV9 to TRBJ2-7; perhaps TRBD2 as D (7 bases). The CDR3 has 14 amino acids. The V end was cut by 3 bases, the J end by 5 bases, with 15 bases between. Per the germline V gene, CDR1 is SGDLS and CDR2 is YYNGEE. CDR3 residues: CASSEGGRVDEQYF. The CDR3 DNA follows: TGTGCCAGCAGCGAGGGGGGGAGGGTTGACGAGCAGTACTTC.

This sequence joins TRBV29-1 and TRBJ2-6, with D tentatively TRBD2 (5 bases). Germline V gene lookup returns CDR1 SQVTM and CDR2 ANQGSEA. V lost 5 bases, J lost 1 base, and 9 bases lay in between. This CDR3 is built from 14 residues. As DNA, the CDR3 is TGCAGCGTTTCGGACTCTTCTGGGGCCAACGTCCTGACTTTC. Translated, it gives CSVSDSSGANVLTF. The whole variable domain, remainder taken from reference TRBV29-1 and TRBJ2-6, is SAVISQKPSRDICQRGTSLTIQCQVDSQVTMMFWYRQQPGQSLTLIATANQGSEATYESGFVIDKFPISRPNLTFSTLTVSNMSPEDSSIYLCSVSDSSGANVLTFGAGSRLTVL.

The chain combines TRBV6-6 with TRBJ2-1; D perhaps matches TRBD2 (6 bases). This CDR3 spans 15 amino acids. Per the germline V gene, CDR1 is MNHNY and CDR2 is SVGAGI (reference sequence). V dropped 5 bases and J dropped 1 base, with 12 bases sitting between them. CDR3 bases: TGTGCCAGCAGTCCCCAGCGGGCATCCTACAATGAGCAGTTCTTC. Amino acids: CASSPQRASYNEQFF.

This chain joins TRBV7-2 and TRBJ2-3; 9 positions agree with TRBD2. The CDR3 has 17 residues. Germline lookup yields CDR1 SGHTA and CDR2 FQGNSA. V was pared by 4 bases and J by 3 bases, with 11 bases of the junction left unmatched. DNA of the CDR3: TGTGCCAGCAGCTCTAAATGGGGGCGGGGGGGGACAGATACGCAGTATTTT. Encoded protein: CASSSKWGRGGTDTQYF.

The CDR3 sequence: CAIKTDNEQFF. Here the CDR3 DNA reads TGTGCCATCAAGACAGACAATGAGCAGTTCTTC. The J gene is TRBJ2-1, the V gene TRBV10-3, with a tentative D call TRBD1 (5 bases). Germline V gene data show CDR1 as ENHRY and CDR2 as SYGVKD. There are 11 residues in the CDR3. Trimming cost V 7 bases and J 5 bases, with 6 bases left between them.

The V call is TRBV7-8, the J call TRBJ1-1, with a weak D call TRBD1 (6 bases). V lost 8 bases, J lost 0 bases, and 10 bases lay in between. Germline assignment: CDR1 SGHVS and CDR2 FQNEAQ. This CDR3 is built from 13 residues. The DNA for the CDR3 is TGTGCCAGCTCTAGGGACATGAACACTGAAGCTTTCTTT. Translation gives CASSRDMNTEAFF.

The CDR3 sequence: CASSLGQGTNYGYTF. The CDR3 region has the DNA TGTGCCAGCAGCTTAGGACAGGGGACTAACTATGGCTACACCTTC. J is TRBJ1-2 and V is TRBV7-9, with 8 bases lining up with TRBD1. Germline lookup yields CDR1 SEHNR and CDR2 FQNEAQ (reference sequence). This CDR3 contains 15 residues. Trimming took 1 base from V and 0 from J; bases not matched to a gene: 1.

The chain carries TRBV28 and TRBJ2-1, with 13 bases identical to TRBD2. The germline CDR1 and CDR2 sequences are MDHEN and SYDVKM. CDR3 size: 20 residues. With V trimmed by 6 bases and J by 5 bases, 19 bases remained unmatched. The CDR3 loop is CASRGLRASGLAGENNEQFF. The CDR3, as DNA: TGTGCCAGCAGGGGTCTCAGGGCCTCTGGACTAGCGGGAGAGAACAATGAGCAGTTCTTC.

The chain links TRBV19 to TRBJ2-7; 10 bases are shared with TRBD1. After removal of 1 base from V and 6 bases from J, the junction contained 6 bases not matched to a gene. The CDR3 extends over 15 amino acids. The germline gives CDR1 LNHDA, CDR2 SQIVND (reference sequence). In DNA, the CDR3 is TGTGCCAGTAGTATAGTAGAGACAGGGGGCTTCGAGCAGTACTTC. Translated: CASSIVETGGFEQYF.

The CDR3 nucleotides read TGTGCCAGTAGGAGGGGGCTTAGCAATCAGCCCCAGCATTTT. Translation gives CASRRGLSNQPQHF. The rearrangement uses TRBV19 and TRBJ1-5, with 7 bases fitting TRBD1. The CDR3 is 14 amino acids. Germline V CDR1 and CDR2: LNHDA, SQIVND (reference sequence). The J segment lost 0 bases and the V segment lost 6 bases, leaving 2 bases of the junction unmatched.

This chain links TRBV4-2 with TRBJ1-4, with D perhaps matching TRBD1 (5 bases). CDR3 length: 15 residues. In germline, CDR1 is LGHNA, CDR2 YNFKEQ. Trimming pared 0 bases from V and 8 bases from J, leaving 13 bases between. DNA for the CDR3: TGTGCCAGCAGCCAAGATACTTCAGGGATGGAAAAACTGTTTTTT. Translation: CASSQDTSGMEKLFF.

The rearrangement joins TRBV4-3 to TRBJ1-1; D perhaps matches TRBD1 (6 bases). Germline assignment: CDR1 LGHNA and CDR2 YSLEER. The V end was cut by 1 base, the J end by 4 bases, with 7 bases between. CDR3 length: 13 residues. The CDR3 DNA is TGCGCCAGCAGCCAAGTAGGGGGCACTGAAGCTTTCTTT. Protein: CASSQVGGTEAFF.

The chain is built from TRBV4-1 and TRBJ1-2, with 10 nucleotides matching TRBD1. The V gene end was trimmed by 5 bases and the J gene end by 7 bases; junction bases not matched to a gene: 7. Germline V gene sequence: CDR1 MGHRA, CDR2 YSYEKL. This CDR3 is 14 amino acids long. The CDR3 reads CASSNRDRGSGYTF. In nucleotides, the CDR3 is TGCGCCAGCAGCAACCGGGACAGGGGATCTGGCTACACCTTC.

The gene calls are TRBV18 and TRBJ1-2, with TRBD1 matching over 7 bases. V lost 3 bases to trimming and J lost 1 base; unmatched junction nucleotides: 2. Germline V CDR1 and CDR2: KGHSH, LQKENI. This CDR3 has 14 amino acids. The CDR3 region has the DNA TGTGCCAGCTCACCCGGGACAGATAACTATGGCTACACCTTC. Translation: CASSPGTDNYGYTF.

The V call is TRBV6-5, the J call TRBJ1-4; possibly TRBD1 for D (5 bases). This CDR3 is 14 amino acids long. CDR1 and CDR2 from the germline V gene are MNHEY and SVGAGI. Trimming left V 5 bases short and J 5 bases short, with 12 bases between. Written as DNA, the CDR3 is TGTGCCAGCAGTGACAGCCCCAGGAATGAAAAACTGTTTTTT. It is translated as CASSDSPRNEKLFF.

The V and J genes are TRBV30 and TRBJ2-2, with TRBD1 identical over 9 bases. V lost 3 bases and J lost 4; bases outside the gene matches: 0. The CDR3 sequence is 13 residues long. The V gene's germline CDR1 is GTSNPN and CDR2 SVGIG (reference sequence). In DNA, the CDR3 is TGTGCCTGGAGGGACAGGGGCACCGGGGAGCTGTTTTTT. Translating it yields CAWRDRGTGELFF.

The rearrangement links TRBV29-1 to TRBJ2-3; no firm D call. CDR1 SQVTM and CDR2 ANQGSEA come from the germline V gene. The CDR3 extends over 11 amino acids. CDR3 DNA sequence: TGCTCGGGTCGAAGCACAGATACGCAGTATTTT. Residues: CSGRSTDTQYF.

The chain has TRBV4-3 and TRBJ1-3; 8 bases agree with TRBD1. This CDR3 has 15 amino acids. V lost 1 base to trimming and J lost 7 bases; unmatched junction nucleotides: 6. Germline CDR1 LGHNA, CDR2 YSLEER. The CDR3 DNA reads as TGCGCCAGCAGCCAAGGTACAGGGGGTAGTAACACCATATATTTT. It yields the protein CASSQGTGGSNTIYF.

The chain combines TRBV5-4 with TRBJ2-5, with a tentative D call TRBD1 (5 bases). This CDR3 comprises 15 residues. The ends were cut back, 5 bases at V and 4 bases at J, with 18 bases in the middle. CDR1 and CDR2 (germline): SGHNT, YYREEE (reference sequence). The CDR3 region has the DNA TGTGCCAGCAGTCACCAGGGCCCCCAGGGAGAGACCCAGTACTTC. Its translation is CASSHQGPQGETQYF.

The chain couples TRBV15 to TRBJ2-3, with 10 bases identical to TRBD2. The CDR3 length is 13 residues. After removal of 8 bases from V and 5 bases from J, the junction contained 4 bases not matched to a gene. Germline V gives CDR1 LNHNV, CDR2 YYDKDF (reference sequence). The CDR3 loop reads CATGVAGGDTQYF. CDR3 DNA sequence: TGTGCCACCGGCGTAGCGGGAGGAGATACGCAGTATTTT. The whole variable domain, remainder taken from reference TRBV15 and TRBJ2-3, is DAMVIQNPRYQVTQFGKPVTLSCSQTLNHNVMYWYQQKSSQAPKLLFHYYDKDFNNEADTPDNFQSRRPNTSFCFLDIRSPGLGDTAMYLCATGVAGGDTQYFGPGTRLTVL.

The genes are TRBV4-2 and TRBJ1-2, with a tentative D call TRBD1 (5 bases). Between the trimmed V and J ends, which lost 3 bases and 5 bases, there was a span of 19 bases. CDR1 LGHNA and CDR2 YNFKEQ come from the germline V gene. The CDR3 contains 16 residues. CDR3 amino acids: CASSHDGDRALYGYTF. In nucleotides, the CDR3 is TGTGCCAGCAGCCATGATGGAGACAGAGCCCTATATGGCTACACCTTC.

CDR3 in DNA: TGCGCCAGCAGCCCCCCGGGGATGAACACTGAAGCTTTCTTT. It yields the protein CASSPPGMNTEAFF. The chain links TRBV5-1 to TRBJ1-1, with D hard to call. The CDR3 extends over 14 amino acids. V shed 4 bases and J shed 0 bases, with 10 bases lying between them. The V gene's germline CDR1 is SGHRS and CDR2 YFSETQ.

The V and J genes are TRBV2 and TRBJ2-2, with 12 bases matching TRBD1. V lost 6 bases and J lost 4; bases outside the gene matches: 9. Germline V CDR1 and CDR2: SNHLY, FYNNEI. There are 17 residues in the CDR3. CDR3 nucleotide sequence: TGTGCCAGCAGCGCGCAGGGACAGGGGGCGAGCACCGGGGAGCTGTTTTTT. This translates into CASSAQGQGASTGELFF.

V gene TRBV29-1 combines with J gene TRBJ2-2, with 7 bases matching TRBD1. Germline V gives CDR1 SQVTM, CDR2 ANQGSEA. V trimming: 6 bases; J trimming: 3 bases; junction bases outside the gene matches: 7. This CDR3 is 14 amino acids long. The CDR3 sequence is CSVWTGEYTGELFF. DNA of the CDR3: TGCAGCGTCTGGACAGGTGAATACACCGGGGAGCTGTTTTTT.

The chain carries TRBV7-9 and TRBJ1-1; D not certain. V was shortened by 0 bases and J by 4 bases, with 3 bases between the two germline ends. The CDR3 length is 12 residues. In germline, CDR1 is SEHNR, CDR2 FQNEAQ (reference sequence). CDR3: CASSLAGTEAFF. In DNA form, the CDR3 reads TGTGCCAGCAGCTTAGCCGGCACTGAAGCTTTCTTT.

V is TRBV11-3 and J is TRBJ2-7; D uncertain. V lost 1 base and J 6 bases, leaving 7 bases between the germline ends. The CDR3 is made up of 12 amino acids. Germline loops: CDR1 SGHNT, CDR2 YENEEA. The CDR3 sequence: CASSLGPLEQYF. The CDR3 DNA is TGTGCCAGCAGCTTAGGGCCCCTCGAGCAGTACTTC.

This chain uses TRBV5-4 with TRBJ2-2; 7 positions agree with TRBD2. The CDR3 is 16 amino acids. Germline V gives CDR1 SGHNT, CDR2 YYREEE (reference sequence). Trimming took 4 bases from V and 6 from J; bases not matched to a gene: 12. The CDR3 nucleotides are TGTGCCAGCAGCCGAGGGGAGCGGGAATTCCCCGGGGAGCTGTTTTTT. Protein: CASSRGEREFPGELFF.

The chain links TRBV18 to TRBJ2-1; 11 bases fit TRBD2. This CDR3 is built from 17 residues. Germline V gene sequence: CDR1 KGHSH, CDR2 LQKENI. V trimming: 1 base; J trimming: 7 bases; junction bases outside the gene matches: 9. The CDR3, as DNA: TGTGCCAGCTCACCACGTCCTAGCGGGAGGAGTATGAATGAGCAGTTCTTC. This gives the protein CASSPRPSGRSMNEQFF.